Listed below are T cell receptor beta chains from one sample, sequenced in a study of blood T cell repertoires in COVID-19. Clones were read by immunoSEQ multiplex PCR, and TCRdb kept only the in-frame ones, dropping some. Seen here are 200,000 to 300,000 clones, roughly 88% observed once, and the top ten hold around 3.1%. Sequencing used PBMCs or T cells enriched from blood (not recorded which). The receptors were gathered from a woman between 40 and 50 years old who had been exposed to COVID-19. The CDR3 runs from the conserved cysteine through the conserved F or W. The order of the fields is V gene, clone size, J gene, D gene, CDR3 protein, CDR3 DNA. The D gene is left open where the match is weak. Clone size, where shown, is once, few, many, or a class for clones that have expanded.

TRBV6-5	-	TRBJ1-2	TRBD1	CASSQQGASGYTF	TGTGCCAGCAGCCAACAGGGGGCAAGTGGCTACACCTTC
TRBV6-4	-	TRBJ1-1	-	CASSAGKNTEAFF	TGTGCCAGCAGTGCGGGGAAGAACACTGAAGCTTTCTTT
TRBV24-1	-	TRBJ2-1	TRBD2	CATSKTSGISMGQFF	TGTGCCACCAGTAAGACTAGCGGCATTTCTATGGGGCAGTTCTTC
TRBV6-4	-	TRBJ2-6	-	CASSGSTGLSGANVLTF	TGTGCCAGCAGTGGATCGACAGGACTCTCTGGGGCCAACGTCCTGACTTTC
TRBV5-1	-	TRBJ2-3	TRBD1	CASSSTGGQADTQYF	TGCGCCAGCAGCTCGACAGGGGGCCAGGCAGATACGCAGTATTTT
TRBV27	-	TRBJ2-5	TRBD1	CASSLFSPNTGGRRETQYF	TGTGCCAGCAGTTTATTTTCCCCCAACACAGGGGGCCGGAGAGAGACCCAGTACTTC
TRBV24-1	-	TRBJ1-1	TRBD1	CATSLRDSHEAFF	TGTGCCACCAGTCTTCGGGACAGCCATGAAGCTTTCTTT
TRBV5-4	-	TRBJ2-5	TRBD1	CASSLVNSGTGGKETQYF	TGTGCCAGCAGCTTGGTGAACTCCGGGACAGGTGGAAAAGAGACCCAGTACTTC
TRBV30	-	TRBJ1-4	-	CAWSVGGRGDEKLFF	TGTGCCTGGAGTGTAGGTGGCCGGGGGGATGAAAAACTGTTTTTT
TRBV6-2/TRBV6-3	-	TRBJ2-3	TRBD2	CASSLGGIDTQYF	TGTGCCAGCAGCCTCGGGGGGATAGATACGCAGTATTTT
TRBV2	-	TRBJ1-1	-	CASRASGTGRIEAFF	TGTGCCAGCAGAGCCTCCGGTACAGGCCGCATTGAAGCTTTCTTT
TRBV7-8	-	TRBJ2-1	-	CASSLVRFGSYNEQFF	TGTGCCAGCAGCTTAGTCAGGTTCGGATCCTACAATGAGCAGTTCTTC
TRBV7-6	-	TRBJ2-2	TRBD1	CASSHDRGWTGELFF	TGTGCCAGCAGCCACGACAGGGGGTGGACCGGGGAGCTGTTTTTT
TRBV11-3	-	TRBJ2-3	TRBD1	CASSQGGQGKTDTQYF	TGTGCCAGCAGCCAAGGTGGACAGGGAAAAACAGATACGCAGTATTTT
TRBV27	-	TRBJ2-1	-	CASSLNADRNPYNEQFF	TGTGCCAGCAGTCTCAATGCGGACAGAAATCCCTACAATGAGCAGTTCTTC
TRBV4-2	-	TRBJ1-1	-	CASSPRTNLNTEAFF	TGTGCCAGCAGCCCTAGGACAAATTTGAACACTGAAGCTTTCTTT
TRBV3-1/TRBV3-2	-	TRBJ1-3	-	CASSPGLPGNTIYF	TGTGCCAGCAGCCCAGGGCTACCTGGAAACACCATATATTTT
TRBV7-9	-	TRBJ1-4	-	CASSHRVVGEKLFF	TGTGCCAGCAGCCACAGGGTCGTGGGTGAAAAACTGTTTTTT
TRBV7-8	once	TRBJ1-1	TRBD1	CASSLESGGQGEAFF	TGTGCCAGCAGCTTAGAATCGGGAGGACAGGGTGAAGCTTTCTTT
TRBV9	-	TRBJ2-2	-	CASSVDLVDTGELFF	TGTGCCAGCAGCGTAGATCTAGTTGACACCGGGGAGCTGTTTTTT
TRBV5-8	-	TRBJ1-1	-	CASSFNEAFF	TGTGCCAGCAGCTTTAATGAAGCTTTCTTT
TRBV7-2	-	TRBJ1-1	TRBD1	CASSYLDREAFF	TGTGCCAGCAGCTACCTGGACAGGGAAGCTTTCTTT
TRBV27	-	TRBJ1-5	-	CASSLPQASQPQHF	TGTGCCAGCAGTTTACCCCAGGCATCACAGCCCCAGCATTTT
TRBV11-2	few	TRBJ2-3	-	CASSLRRGATDTQYF	TGTGCCAGCAGCTTACGGCGGGGAGCCACAGATACGCAGTATTTT
TRBV25-1	few	TRBJ1-1	-	CASSGRQDANTEAFF	TGTGCCAGCAGTGGAAGACAGGACGCCAACACTGAAGCTTTCTTT
TRBV28	-	TRBJ2-1	-	CASSVRNEQFF	TGTGCCAGCAGTGTCCGCAATGAGCAGTTCTTC